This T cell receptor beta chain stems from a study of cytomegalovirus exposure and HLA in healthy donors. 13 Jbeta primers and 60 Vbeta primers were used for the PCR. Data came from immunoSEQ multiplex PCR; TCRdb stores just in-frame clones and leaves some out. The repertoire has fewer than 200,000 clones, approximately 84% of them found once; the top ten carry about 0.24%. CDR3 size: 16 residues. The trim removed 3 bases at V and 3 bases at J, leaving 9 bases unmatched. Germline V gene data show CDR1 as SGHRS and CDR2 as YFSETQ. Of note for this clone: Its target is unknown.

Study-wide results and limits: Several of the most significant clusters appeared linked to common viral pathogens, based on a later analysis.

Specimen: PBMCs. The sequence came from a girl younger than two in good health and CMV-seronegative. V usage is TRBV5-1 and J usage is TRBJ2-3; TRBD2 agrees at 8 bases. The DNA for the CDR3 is TGCGCCAGCAGCTACGGACTAGCCGGTTTGACAGATACGCAGTATTTT. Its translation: CASSYGLAGLTDTQYF.